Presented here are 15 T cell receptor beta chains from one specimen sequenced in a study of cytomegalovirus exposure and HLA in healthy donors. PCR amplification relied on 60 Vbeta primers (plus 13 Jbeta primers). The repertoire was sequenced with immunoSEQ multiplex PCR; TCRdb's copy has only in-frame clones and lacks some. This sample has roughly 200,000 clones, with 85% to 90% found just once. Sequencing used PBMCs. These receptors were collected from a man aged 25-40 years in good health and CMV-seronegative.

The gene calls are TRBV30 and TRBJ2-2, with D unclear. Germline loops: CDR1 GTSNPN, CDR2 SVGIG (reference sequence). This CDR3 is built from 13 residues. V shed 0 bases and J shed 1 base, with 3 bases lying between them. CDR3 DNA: TGTGCCTGGAGTGTACAGAACACCGGGGAGCTGTTTTTT. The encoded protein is CAWSVQNTGELFF.

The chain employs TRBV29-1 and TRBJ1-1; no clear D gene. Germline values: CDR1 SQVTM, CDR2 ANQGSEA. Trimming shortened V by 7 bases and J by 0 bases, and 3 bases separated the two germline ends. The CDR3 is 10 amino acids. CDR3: CSAMNTEAFF. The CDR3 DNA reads TGCAGCGCAATGAACACTGAAGCTTTCTTT.

CDR3 bases: TGCAGCGTTGAGGGCGGGGTGGGGGAGCTGTTTTTT. It is translated as CSVEGGVGELFF. The chain has TRBV29-1 and TRBJ2-2, with D possibly TRBD2 on 6 matching bases. Germline V gives CDR1 SQVTM, CDR2 ANQGSEA. This CDR3 contains 12 residues. V lost 3 bases and J 8 bases, leaving 10 bases between the germline ends.

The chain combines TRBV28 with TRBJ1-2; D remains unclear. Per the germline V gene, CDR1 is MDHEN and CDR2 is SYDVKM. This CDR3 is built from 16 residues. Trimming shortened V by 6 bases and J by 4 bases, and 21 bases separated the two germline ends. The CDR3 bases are TGTGCCAGCAGGTCGGTGGGCCCCCGGATAGGCTATGGCTACACCTTC. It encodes CASRSVGPRIGYGYTF.

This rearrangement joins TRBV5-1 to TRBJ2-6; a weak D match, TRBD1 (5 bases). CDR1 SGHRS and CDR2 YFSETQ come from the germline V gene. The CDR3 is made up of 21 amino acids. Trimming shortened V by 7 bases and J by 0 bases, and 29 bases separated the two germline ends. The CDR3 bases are TGCGCCAGCGGATTCTCTACCGGGCATTTTAGGGGTCTCTCTGGGGCCAACGTCCTGACTTTC. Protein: CASGFSTGHFRGLSGANVLTF.

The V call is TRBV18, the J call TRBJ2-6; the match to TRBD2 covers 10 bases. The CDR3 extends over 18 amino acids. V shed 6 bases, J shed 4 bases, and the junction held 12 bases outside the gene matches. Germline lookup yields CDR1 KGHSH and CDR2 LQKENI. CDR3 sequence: CASSPRRLAGAGANVLTF. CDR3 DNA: TGTGCCAGCTCCCCCCGTAGGCTAGCGGGAGCCGGGGCCAACGTCCTGACTTTC.

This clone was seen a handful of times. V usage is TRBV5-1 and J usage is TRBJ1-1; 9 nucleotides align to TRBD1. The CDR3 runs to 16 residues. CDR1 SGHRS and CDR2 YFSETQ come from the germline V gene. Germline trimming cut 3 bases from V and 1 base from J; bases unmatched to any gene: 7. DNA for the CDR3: TGCGCCAGCAGCTCGGACAGGGGCCGGCCGAACACTGAAGCTTTCTTT. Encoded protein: CASSSDRGRPNTEAFF.

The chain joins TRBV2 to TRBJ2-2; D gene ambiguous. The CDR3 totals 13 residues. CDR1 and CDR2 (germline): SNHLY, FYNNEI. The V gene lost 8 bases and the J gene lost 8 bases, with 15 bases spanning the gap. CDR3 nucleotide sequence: TGTGCCAGCGAAGACTCATCTCCTGGGGAGCTGTTTTTT. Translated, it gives CASEDSSPGELFF.

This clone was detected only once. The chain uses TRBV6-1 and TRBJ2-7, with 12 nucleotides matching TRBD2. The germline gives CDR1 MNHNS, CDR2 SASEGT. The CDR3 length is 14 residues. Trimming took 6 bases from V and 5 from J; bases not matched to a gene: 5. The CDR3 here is CASRRLAGVDEQYF. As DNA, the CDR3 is TGTGCCAGCAGGCGACTAGCGGGAGTTGACGAGCAGTACTTC.

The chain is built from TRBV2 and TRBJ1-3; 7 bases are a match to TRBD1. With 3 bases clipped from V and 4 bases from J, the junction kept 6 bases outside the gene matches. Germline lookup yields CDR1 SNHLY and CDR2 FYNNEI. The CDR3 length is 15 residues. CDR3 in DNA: TGTGCCAGCAGTGAGGACGGACAGGCAGGAAACACCATATATTTT. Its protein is CASSEDGQAGNTIYF.

CDR3 coding DNA: TGTGCCACCAGCGTTCCGGGACAGGGCAATGAGCAGTACTTC. Amino acids: CATSVPGQGNEQYF. The chain joins TRBV15 to TRBJ2-7, with 9 bases that match TRBD1. The CDR3 totals 14 residues. Germline CDR1 reads LNHNV; CDR2 reads YYDKDF (reference sequence). V trimming: 5 bases; J trimming: 7 bases; junction bases outside the gene matches: 9.

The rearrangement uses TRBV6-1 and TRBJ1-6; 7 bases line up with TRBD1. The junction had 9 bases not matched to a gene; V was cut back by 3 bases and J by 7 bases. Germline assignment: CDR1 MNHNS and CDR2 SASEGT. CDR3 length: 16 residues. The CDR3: CASSDDAGGWNSPLHF. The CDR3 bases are TGTGCCAGCAGTGACGACGCAGGGGGATGGAATTCACCCCTCCACTTT.

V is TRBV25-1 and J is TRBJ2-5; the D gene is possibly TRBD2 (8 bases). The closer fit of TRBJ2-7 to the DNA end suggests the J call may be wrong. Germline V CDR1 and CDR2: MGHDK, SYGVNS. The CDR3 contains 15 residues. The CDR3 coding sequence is TGTGCCAGCACTCCCGGGAGGGGACAGTATTACGAGCAGTACTTC. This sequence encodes CASTPGRGQYYEQYF.

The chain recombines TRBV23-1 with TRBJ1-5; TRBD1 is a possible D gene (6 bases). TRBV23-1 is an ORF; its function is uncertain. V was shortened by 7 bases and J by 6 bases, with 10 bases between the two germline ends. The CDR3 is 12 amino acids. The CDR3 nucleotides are TGCGCCAGCAAACCAGGGGCTCAGCCCCAGCATTTT. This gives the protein CASKPGAQPQHF.

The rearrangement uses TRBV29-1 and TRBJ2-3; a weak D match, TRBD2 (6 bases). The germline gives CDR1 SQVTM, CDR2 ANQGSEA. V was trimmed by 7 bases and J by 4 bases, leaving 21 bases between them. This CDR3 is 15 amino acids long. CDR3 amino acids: CSARGSTRISDTQYF. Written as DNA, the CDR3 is TGCAGCGCCCGGGGGTCGACTAGAATTTCAGATACGCAGTATTTT.